Included here is one T cell receptor beta chain sequence, with context. The sample belongs to a study of T cells in Graves' hyperthyroidism and ophthalmopathy. TCR beta CDR3 regions were amplified from RNA transcripts. The HTBI set primed first-round TCR CDR3 RT-PCR. TCRdb re-analysed the multiplex PCR reads in MiXCR, keeping a single row per CDR3 protein. The repertoire consists of about 540,000 distinct CDR3 sequences, with 46% occurring once and the leading ten covering more than 7%. The receptor's source is a woman in her late teens or twenties with Graves' hyperthyroidism. The sequenced sample was peripheral blood or thyroid tissue (not recorded which).

CDR3 amino acids: CASSPKGRAGELFF. CDR3 DNA sequence: TGTGCCAGCAGCCCGAAAGGCAGGGCGGGGGAGCTGTTTTTT. This chain joins TRBV7-9 and TRBJ2-2; D perhaps matches TRBD1 (5 bases). CDR1 and CDR2 (germline): SEHNR, FQNEAQ (reference sequence). CDR3 length: 14 residues. The ends were cut back, 5 bases at V and 8 bases at J, with 15 bases in the middle.